The 26 T cell receptor beta chains below all came from one sample that was sequenced in a study of T cell responses to AZD1222 COVID-19 vaccine (dated by TCRdb to the early 2020s). The receptor library was made with the immunoSEQ multiplex PCR assay. TCRdb carries this immuneACCESS record with in-frame sequences only. Its versions omit some clonotypes, under half of them owing to an unresolved V gene in the studies checked, with the rest unexplained. This sample is represented by 75,000 to 85,000 clones; roughly 80% of them were singletons. The ten most abundant clones make up approximately 25% of the sample. The sample's time point, from its label and the paper: about 28 days (+/-7) after the second vaccine dose. This specimen's treatment or condition label, interpreted: meningococcal conjugate vaccine given as trial control. Specimen: peripheral blood, collected 28 days after the second dose of the MenACWY control vaccine. Source of these receptors: an adult who received the MenACWY meningococcal vaccine as a control.

CDR3 sequence reads: CASSIRPAGTTEAFF. The CDR3 DNA reads TGTGCCAGTAGTATCAGGCCTGCCGGGACCACTGAAGCTTTCTTT. J is TRBJ1-1 and V is TRBV19, with a weak D call TRBD1 (5 bases). Trimming left V 3 bases short and J 4 bases short, with 15 bases between. Germline-derived CDR1 and CDR2 are LNHDA and SQIVND (reference sequence). This CDR3 spans 15 amino acids.

This clone has only one observation. The chain employs TRBV5-5 and TRBJ1-3; 10 positions agree with TRBD1. Germline values: CDR1 SGHKS, CDR2 YYEKEE (reference sequence). The CDR3 extends over 15 amino acids. V lost 4 bases to trimming and J lost 2 bases; unmatched junction nucleotides: 3. The CDR3, as DNA: TGTGCCAGCAGCCGGACAGGGGGGCCTGGAAACACCATATATTTT. Translating gives CASSRTGGPGNTIYF.

The V and J genes are TRBV29-1 and TRBJ2-5; D is unclear. Germline V gene lookup returns CDR1 SQVTM and CDR2 ANQGSEA. Trimming pared 5 bases from V and 2 bases from J, leaving 3 bases between. The CDR3 has 10 amino acids. The DNA of the CDR3 is TGCAGCGTTCATCAAGAGACCCAGTACTTC. It is translated as CSVHQETQYF.

This rearrangement joins TRBV7-2 to TRBJ2-1; 10 bases fit TRBD1. The length of the CDR3 is 15 residues. The V segment lost 0 bases and the J segment 5 bases; nucleotides outside the gene matches: 1. Per germline, CDR1 SGHTA and CDR2 FQGNSA. The CDR3 DNA reads as TGTGCCAGCAGCTTAGCGGGACAGGGGCACAATGAGCAGTTCTTC. It codes for CASSLAGQGHNEQFF.

V gene TRBV6-1 combines with J gene TRBJ1-4; weak D call: TRBD1 (6 bases). Trimming shortened V by 1 base and J by 7 bases, and 10 bases separated the two germline ends. This CDR3 has 14 residues. Germline CDR1 and CDR2: MNHNS and SASEGT. CDR3 in amino acids: CASSEGQVPEKLFF. The CDR3 DNA follows: TGTGCCAGCAGTGAAGGACAGGTTCCTGAAAAACTGTTTTTT.

The V and J genes are TRBV5-6 and TRBJ1-2; the D gene is possibly TRBD1 (6 bases). This CDR3 contains 14 residues. CDR1 is SGHDT and CDR2 is YYEEEE in the germline V gene. V dropped 3 bases and J dropped 1 base, with 10 bases sitting between them. As DNA, the CDR3 is TGTGCCAGCAGCTCCGGGACATTTAACTATGGCTACACCTTC. Translation gives CASSSGTFNYGYTF.

The V gene is TRBV3-1 (or the pseudogene TRBV3-2), the J gene TRBJ1-1, with a tentative D call TRBD1 (6 bases). Trimming removed 4 bases at V and 4 bases at J, with 13 bases between. This CDR3 region has 14 residues. Germline V gene lookup returns CDR1 LGHDT and CDR2 YNNKEL (reference sequence). CDR3 sequence: CASSRTGGSTEAFF. The CDR3 DNA follows: TGTGCCAGCAGCCGCACCGGGGGCAGCACTGAAGCTTTCTTT.

The chain links TRBV20-1 to TRBJ2-5; the D gene is possibly TRBD2 (7 bases). Germline CDR1 DFQATT, CDR2 SNEGSKA (reference sequence). This CDR3 contains 11 residues. Trimming stripped 8 bases from V and 4 bases from J, with 11 bases between. The CDR3 region is CSLRGGETQYF. The CDR3 coding sequence is TGCAGTCTTAGGGGGGGAGAGACCCAGTACTTC.

A note on this clone: In the same sample, other DNA sequences code for this CDR3. The rearrangement uses TRBV5-4 and TRBJ2-2; D not certain. V gave up 0 bases and J gave up 2 bases, with 5 bases separating them. The CDR3 has 14 residues. CDR1 and CDR2 (germline): SGHNT, YYREEE (reference sequence). The CDR3 coding sequence is TGTGCCAGCAGCTTGGGTCGAAACACCGGGGAGCTGTTTTTT. Protein: CASSLGRNTGELFF. The full variable domain, its missing parts supplied by reference TRBV5-4 and TRBJ2-2, is ETGVTQSPTHLIKTRGQQVTLRCSSQSGHNTVSWYQQALGQGPQFIFQYYREEENGRGNFPPRFSGLQFPNYSSELNVNALELDDSALYLCASSLGRNTGELFFGEGSRLTVL.

The genes are TRBV6-5 and TRBJ1-2; D uncertain. Trimming shortened V by 5 bases and J by 2 bases, and 9 bases separated the two germline ends. This CDR3 comprises 13 residues. Germline V gene data show CDR1 as MNHEY and CDR2 as SVGAGI. The CDR3 bases are TGTGCCAGCAGTCAACAGAGAAACTATGGCTACACCTTC. This codes for CASSQQRNYGYTF.

This rearrangement joins TRBV4-2 to TRBJ2-2; tentative D call: TRBD2 (7 bases). CDR3 size: 15 residues. Germline loops: CDR1 LGHNA, CDR2 YNFKEQ. V was pared by 6 bases and J by 5 bases, with 16 bases between. This chain's CDR3 is CASRRGGRGTGELFF. The CDR3 DNA is TGTGCCAGCAGGAGGGGGGGACGGGGTACCGGGGAGCTGTTTTTT.

This clone appeared once. CDR3 residues: CASRLTSAGADTQYF. CDR3 bases: TGTGCCAGCAGACTTACTAGCGCCGGGGCGGATACGCAGTATTTT. V and J are TRBV27 and TRBJ2-3; 7 bases match TRBD2. The CDR3 length is 15 residues. Germline values: CDR1 MNHEY, CDR2 SMNVEV (reference sequence). V lost 6 bases to trimming and J lost 6 bases; unmatched junction nucleotides: 12.

The chain links TRBV6-5 to TRBJ2-7; TRBD2 is a possible D gene (6 bases). The V end was cut by 8 bases, the J end by 1 base, with 15 bases between. The CDR3 is 14 residues long. The germline CDR1 and CDR2 sequences are MNHEY and SVGAGI. In DNA form, the CDR3 reads TGTGCCAGCCAACTCATGGAGGGGTCCTACGAGCAGTACTTC. It codes for CASQLMEGSYEQYF.

As for this clone: Other nucleotide sequences in the sample specify the same CDR3. The chain couples TRBV5-1 to TRBJ2-5, with D unresolved. CDR1 is SGHRS and CDR2 is YFSETQ in the germline V gene. This CDR3 spans 11 amino acids. Between the trimmed V and J ends, which lost 2 bases and 1 base, there was a span of 0 bases. In DNA, the CDR3 is TGCGCCAGCAGCTTCCAAGAGACCCAGTACTTC. It yields the protein CASSFQETQYF.

The chain couples TRBV5-1 to TRBJ1-4; a weak D match, TRBD1 (5 bases). The V gene's germline CDR1 is SGHRS and CDR2 YFSETQ. The V end lost 0 bases, the J end lost 5 bases, and 11 bases lay between the germline ends. This CDR3 has 15 amino acids. CDR3 nucleotides: TGCGCCAGCAGCTTGGCCGGCGGGGGGAATGAAAAACTGTTTTTT. This encodes CASSLAGGGNEKLFF.

The chain joins TRBV7-9 to TRBJ1-2; D gene unclear. The germline V and J ends were trimmed by 5 bases and 8 bases, with 27 bases remaining between them. The length of the CDR3 is 17 residues. Looked up from germline, CDR1 is SEHNR and CDR2 is FQNEAQ (reference sequence). CDR3 nucleotide sequence: TGTGCCAGCAGCCCCAGGCAACTCGAGGCAGGCATAACCGGCTACACCTTC. This sequence encodes CASSPRQLEAGITGYTF. The full variable domain, its missing parts supplied by reference TRBV7-9 and TRBJ1-2, is DTGVSQNPRHKITKRGQNVTFRCDPISEHNRLYWYRQTLGQGPEFLTYFQNEAQLEKSRLLSDRFSAERPKGSFSTLEIQRTEQGDSAMYLCASSPRQLEAGITGYTFGSGTRLTVV.

The chain recombines TRBV5-6 with TRBJ2-1; 9 bases map to TRBD2. CDR3 length: 15 amino acids. Germline V gives CDR1 SGHDT, CDR2 YYEEEE. J gave up 4 bases and V 7 bases, and 9 bases lay outside the gene matches. CDR3 amino acids: CASGDSGRRYNEQFF. CDR3 coding DNA: TGTGCCAGCGGGGATAGCGGGAGAAGATACAATGAGCAGTTCTTC.

This clone came up once. V gene TRBV7-3 combines with J gene TRBJ2-1; TRBD2 aligns across 13 bases. The CDR3 totals 14 residues. V shed 5 bases and J 8 bases; nucleotides not matched to a gene: 3. The germline gives CDR1 SGHTA, CDR2 FQGTGA. CDR3 nucleotides: TGTGCCAGCAGCCCCGGGACTAGCGGGGATGAGCAGTTCTTC. Translation gives CASSPGTSGDEQFF.

This chain connects TRBV6-1 to TRBJ1-2; D not certain. Germline CDR1 MNHNS, CDR2 SASEGT. The CDR3 runs to 15 residues. Trimming cost V 0 bases and J 8 bases, with 16 bases left between them. As DNA, the CDR3 is TGTGCCAGCAGTGAAGCGCTTCAGGTTGTGACCGGCTACACCTTC. Protein: CASSEALQVVTGYTF.

This chain connects TRBV20-1 to TRBJ2-5, with D unresolved. The CDR3 is made up of 11 amino acids. Trimming pared 6 bases from V and 5 bases from J, leaving 10 bases between. Germline V lookup: CDR1 DFQATT, CDR2 SNEGSKA (reference sequence). The CDR3 here is CSAFWGETQYF. The CDR3, as DNA: TGCAGTGCCTTCTGGGGTGAGACCCAGTACTTC.

The rearrangement links TRBV5-1 to TRBJ2-5, with D tentatively TRBD1 or TRBD2 (5 bases each). The CDR3 extends over 13 amino acids. Trimming took 3 bases from V and 5 from J, leaving 11 bases between them. Germline CDR1 reads SGHRS; CDR2 reads YFSETQ. The CDR3 nucleotides are TGCGCCAGCAGCTCCGGGGCGGAGGAGACCCAGTACTTC. Translation: CASSSGAEETQYF. The full variable domain, with the rest looked up from reference TRBV5-1 and TRBJ2-5, is KAGVTQTPRYLIKTRGQQVTLSCSPISGHRSVSWYQQTPGQGLQFLFEYFSETQRNKGNFPGRFSGRQFSNSRSEMNVSTLELGDSALYLCASSSGAEETQYFGPGTRLLVL.

The table lists this clone with a count of one. This chain links TRBV28 with TRBJ2-1; tentatively, D is TRBD2 (5 bases). CDR1 MDHEN and CDR2 SYDVKM come from the germline V gene. This CDR3 comprises 15 residues. V gave up 5 bases and J gave up 0 bases, with 11 bases separating them. CDR3 coding DNA: TGTGCCAGCAGTCCCGGGATCAGCTCCTACAATGAGCAGTTCTTC. As protein: CASSPGISSYNEQFF.

V usage is TRBV11-1 and J usage is TRBJ1-1, with a weak D call TRBD1 (6 bases). CDR3 length: 15 residues. Trimming left V 5 bases short and J 2 bases short, with 15 bases between. Germline loops: CDR1 SGHAT, CDR2 FQDESV (reference sequence). DNA for the CDR3: TGTGCCAGCAGCCTTCTCCGGGGGGCAAACACTGAAGCTTTCTTT. Protein: CASSLLRGANTEAFF.

The CDR3, as DNA: TGTGCCAGTAGTAGTCTTGGGAAGAATCAGCCCCAGCATTTT. This sequence encodes CASSSLGKNQPQHF. J is TRBJ1-5 and V is TRBV19; D is unclear. Germline lookup yields CDR1 LNHDA and CDR2 SQIVND (reference sequence). V lost 4 bases, J lost 4 bases, and 11 bases lay in between. The length of the CDR3 is 14 residues.

This clone has a handful of counts. V is TRBV6-2 or TRBV6-3 and J is TRBJ1-5; D possibly corresponds to TRBD1 (6 bases). Germline V gene sequence: CDR1 MNHEY, CDR2 SVGEGT. There are 14 residues in the CDR3. Trimming stripped 5 bases from V and 7 bases from J, with 15 bases between. CDR3 bases: TGTGCCAGCAGTCGGGACAACCACTACCAGCCCCAGCATTTT. Translating it yields CASSRDNHYQPQHF.

The chain joins TRBV5-1 to TRBJ2-2, with TRBD1 matching 9 bases. The CDR3 has 15 residues. J gave up 3 bases and V 4 bases, and 4 bases lay outside the gene matches. Germline CDR1 SGHRS, CDR2 YFSETQ. DNA for the CDR3: TGCGCCAGCAGCCCTGGGACAGGGTACACCGGGGAGCTGTTTTTT. It encodes CASSPGTGYTGELFF.